The 14 T cell receptor beta chains below were found in one sample sequenced in a study of technical replicates of blood from a handful of donors. The data were produced by immunoSEQ multiplex PCR, yet TCRdb's version contains in-frame clones alone and is incomplete. The data hold about 74,000 clones, with approximately 95% observed a single time. The sequenced material came from T cells isolated from PBMCs. These receptors all stem from a human donor in good health.

This chain uses TRBV5-1 with TRBJ2-7, with 9 nucleotides matching TRBD1. The V gene's germline CDR1 is SGHRS and CDR2 YFSETQ. The CDR3 covers 14 residues. V trimming: 4 bases; J trimming: 3 bases; junction bases outside the gene matches: 5. As DNA, the CDR3 is TGCGCCAGCAGCAGACGGGACAGGGACTACGAGCAGTACTTC. This sequence encodes CASSRRDRDYEQYF. Full variable domain (remainder filled in from reference TRBV5-1 and TRBJ2-7): KAGVTQTPRYLIKTRGQQVTLSCSPISGHRSVSWYQQTPGQGLQFLFEYFSETQRNKGNFPGRFSGRQFSNSRSEMNVSTLELGDSALYLCASSRRDRDYEQYFGPGTRLTVT.

The chain combines TRBV28 with TRBJ2-2; TRBD2 matches 9 bases. The CDR3 is made up of 16 amino acids. With V trimmed by 5 bases and J by 1 base, 5 bases remained unmatched. In germline, CDR1 is MDHEN, CDR2 SYDVKM. The CDR3 sequence: CASSPASGMNTGELFF. The CDR3, as DNA: TGTGCCAGCAGTCCCGCTAGCGGGATGAACACCGGGGAGCTGTTTTTT. The full variable domain, rest sourced from reference TRBV28 and TRBJ2-2, is DVKVTQSSRYLVKRTGEKVFLECVQDMDHENMFWYRQDPGLGLRLIYFSYDVKMKEKGDIPEGYSVSREKKERFSLILESASTNQTSMYLCASSPASGMNTGELFFGEGSRLTVL.

The V call is TRBV11-2, the J call TRBJ2-1, with 14 bases aligning to TRBD2. Germline lookup yields CDR1 SGHAT and CDR2 FQNNGV. The CDR3 is 18 amino acids. With 1 base clipped from V and 6 bases from J, the junction kept 8 bases outside the gene matches. CDR3 sequence: CASSLGVGGLAGGNEQFF. The CDR3 nucleotides read TGTGCCAGCAGCTTAGGCGTAGGAGGACTAGCGGGGGGCAATGAGCAGTTCTTC.

This chain's CDR3 is CASSGGQSYEQYF. CDR3 coding DNA: TGTGCCAGCAGCGGCGGACAGTCCTACGAGCAGTACTTC. J is TRBJ2-7 and V is TRBV6-1, with D perhaps matching TRBD1 (6 bases). This CDR3 has 13 amino acids. V dropped 6 bases and J dropped 1 base, with 10 bases sitting between them. Germline lookup yields CDR1 MNHNS and CDR2 SASEGT.

The V call is TRBV11-2, the J call TRBJ2-7; D might be TRBD1 (6 bases). CDR3 size: 17 residues. Trimming took off 0 bases at V and 4 bases at J, with 19 bases between the two ends. Per the germline V gene, CDR1 is SGHAT and CDR2 is FQNNGV. The CDR3: CASSLDNVGTRSYEQYF. CDR3 in DNA: TGTGCCAGCAGCTTAGATAATGTAGGGACACGGTCGTACGAGCAGTACTTC.

The rearrangement uses TRBV7-9 and TRBJ1-1; TRBD1 aligns across 11 bases. Germline V CDR1 and CDR2: SEHNR, FQNEAQ (reference sequence). Trimming at V came to 4 bases and at J to 4 bases, leaving 5 bases not matched to a gene. The CDR3 totals 15 residues. In nucleotides, the CDR3 is TGTGCCAGCAGCTCTCGGGACAGGGGGGGCACTGAAGCTTTCTTT. Its translation is CASSSRDRGGTEAFF.

The rearrangement uses TRBV5-4 and TRBJ2-7; D gene ambiguous. Trimming pared 2 bases from V and 6 bases from J, leaving 9 bases between. Per germline, CDR1 SGHNT and CDR2 YYREEE (reference sequence). This CDR3 comprises 12 residues. The CDR3 protein is CASSFFSREQYF. The CDR3 DNA is TGTGCCAGCAGCTTTTTTAGCCGCGAGCAGTACTTC.

CDR3 protein: CASSAGYHPSYEQYF. CDR3 nucleotide sequence: TGTGCCAGTAGTGCAGGGTATCACCCTTCCTACGAGCAGTACTTC. The rearrangement uses TRBV19 and TRBJ2-7; D may be TRBD1 (5 bases). Trimming took off 5 bases at V and 1 base at J, with 15 bases between the two ends. This CDR3 has 15 residues. CDR1 LNHDA and CDR2 SQIVND come from the germline V gene (reference sequence).

The rearrangement links TRBV5-4 to TRBJ2-3; 8 bases match TRBD1. The germline gives CDR1 SGHNT, CDR2 YYREEE (reference sequence). The CDR3 sequence is 17 residues long. The V gene end was trimmed by 5 bases and the J gene end by 2 bases; junction bases not matched to a gene: 13. CDR3 sequence: CASRPLEDRAITDTQYF. The CDR3 bases are TGTGCCAGCAGACCTCTTGAGGACAGGGCAATCACAGATACGCAGTATTTT.

This clone turned up a few times. This chain links TRBV5-1 with TRBJ2-3; D might be TRBD1 (5 bases). Germline V gene lookup returns CDR1 SGHRS and CDR2 YFSETQ. Trimming cost V 5 bases and J 5 bases, with 15 bases left between them. The CDR3 contains 14 residues. In DNA, the CDR3 is TGCGCCAGCAGTGATCAGGGAAGGGGAGATACGCAGTATTTT. This gives the protein CASSDQGRGDTQYF.

The rearrangement links TRBV6-1 to TRBJ1-1; D may be TRBD1 (6 bases). Germline lookup yields CDR1 MNHNS and CDR2 SASEGT. Trimming removed 10 bases at V and 7 bases at J, with 16 bases between. The CDR3 spans 12 residues. CDR3 sequence (DNA): TGTGCCACCTATACATGGACAGTTGAAGCTTTCTTT. It translates to CATYTWTVEAFF.

The J gene is TRBJ2-7, the V gene TRBV19, with TRBD2 identical over 11 bases. The V gene end was trimmed by 0 bases and the J gene end by 7 bases; junction bases not matched to a gene: 2. The CDR3 extends over 14 amino acids. CDR1 is LNHDA and CDR2 is SQIVND in the germline V gene (reference sequence). CDR3 region: CASSIELAGEEQYF. As DNA, the CDR3 is TGTGCCAGTAGTATAGAACTAGCGGGGGAGGAGCAGTACTTC.

This clone was detected once. The chain joins TRBV6-5 to TRBJ1-6; D call uncertain. CDR1 is MNHEY, CDR2 SVGAGI, per germline. V was cut by 2 bases and J by 11 bases, with 16 bases left in between. CDR3 length: 15 residues. The CDR3 sequence: CASSYTTGLGAPLHF. The CDR3 DNA reads TGTGCCAGCAGTTACACTACCGGTCTCGGGGCACCCCTCCACTTT.

This clone was detected only once. This same CDR3 is encoded by further DNA sequences in the sample. V usage is TRBV27 and J usage is TRBJ2-7; D possibly corresponds to TRBD2 (5 bases). The CDR3 consists of 13 residues. Trimming shortened V by 3 bases and J by 3 bases, and 9 bases separated the two germline ends. Germline V CDR1 and CDR2: MNHEY, SMNVEV (reference sequence). The CDR3 region has the DNA TGTGCCAGCAGTTTTGGACGGGACTACGAGCAGTACTTC. As protein: CASSFGRDYEQYF.